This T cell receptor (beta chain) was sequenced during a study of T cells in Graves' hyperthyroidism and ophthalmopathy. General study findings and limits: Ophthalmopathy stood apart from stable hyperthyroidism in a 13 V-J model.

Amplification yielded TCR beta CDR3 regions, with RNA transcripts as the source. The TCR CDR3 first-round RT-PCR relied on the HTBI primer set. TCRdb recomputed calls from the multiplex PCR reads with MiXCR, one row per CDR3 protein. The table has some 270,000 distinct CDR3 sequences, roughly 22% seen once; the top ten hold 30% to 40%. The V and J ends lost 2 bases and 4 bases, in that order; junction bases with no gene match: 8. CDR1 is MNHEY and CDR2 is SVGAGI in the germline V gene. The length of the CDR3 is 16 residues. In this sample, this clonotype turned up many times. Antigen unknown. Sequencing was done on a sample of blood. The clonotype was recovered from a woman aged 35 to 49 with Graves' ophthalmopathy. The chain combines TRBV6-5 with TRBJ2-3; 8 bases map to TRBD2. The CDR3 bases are TGTGCCAGCAGTTACGTAGCTAGCGGGCCCCCAGATACGCAGTATTTT. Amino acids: CASSYVASGPPDTQYF.